A selection of T cell receptor beta chains follows, all from one sample in a study of cytomegalovirus exposure and HLA in healthy donors. Generated by immunoSEQ multiplex PCR, the TCRdb table keeps only in-frame clones and is missing some. The sample holds roughly 250,000 clones; 75% to 90% are singletons and the top ten take roughly 0.31%. The sample comprised PBMCs. These receptors originate from a girl aged 2-10 years in good health and CMV-seronegative. The CDR3 runs from the conserved cysteine through the conserved F or W. The D gene is left open where the match is weak. A clone size is listed for some rows: how often the clone was seen (once, few, many), or a class if it is expanded.

v_gene	abundance	j_gene	d_gene	CDR3nt	CDR3aa
TRBV14	-	TRBJ2-1	-	TGTGCCAGCAGCCAAGTGGGAGTGCTTTTCAATGAGCAGTTCTTC	CASSQVGVLFNEQFF
TRBV28	few	TRBJ1-2	-	TGTGCCAGCAGTACCCTGGACAGTTATGGCTACACCTTC	CASSTLDSYGYTF
TRBV28	-	TRBJ1-3	TRBD1	TGTGCCAGCAGTAGAAGGACAGGGCCTGGAAACACCATATATTTT	CASSRRTGPGNTIYF
TRBV11-1	-	TRBJ2-5	-	TGTGCCAGCAGCTTACTATCCTACCAAGAGACCCAGTACTTC	CASSLLSYQETQYF
TRBV7-2	few	TRBJ2-7	-	TGTGCCAGCAGCCCCGAGGCGGGGATGTTTTACGAGCAGTACTTC	CASSPEAGMFYEQYF
TRBV7-9	-	TRBJ1-1	-	TGTGCCAGCAGCTTAAGGGAGTACGAAACTGAAGCTTTCTTT	CASSLREYETEAFF
TRBV5-4	-	TRBJ2-1	-	TGTGCCAGCAGCTTGGACCGGGAGCAGTTCTTC	CASSLDREQFF
TRBV5-5	-	TRBJ1-2	-	TGTGCCAGCAAGCTGCGGGACGCCTATGGCTACACCTTC	CASKLRDAYGYTF
TRBV4-1	-	TRBJ1-1	-	TGCGCCAGCAGCCACGAGGGTCAGGAATGGACTGAAGCTTTCTTT	CASSHEGQEWTEAFF
TRBV28	-	TRBJ1-5	TRBD1	TGTGCCAGCAGCCCGGACAGGGCAGCAGGTCAGCCCCAGCATTTT	CASSPDRAAGQPQHF
TRBV19	-	TRBJ2-7	-	TGTGCCAGTAGTATTGGAACAGGGAGTTCCTACGAGCAGTACTTC	CASSIGTGSSYEQYF
TRBV5-1	-	TRBJ2-7	TRBD1	TGCGCCAGCAGCTCCGGGACAGGGATCTACGAGCAGTACTTC	CASSSGTGIYEQYF
TRBV4-2	few	TRBJ1-4	-	TGTGCCAGCAGCATACAGGCAACTAATGAAAAACTGTTTTTT	CASSIQATNEKLFF
TRBV19	-	TRBJ2-7	TRBD1	TGTGCCAGTCAAAATGGACAGGGTTTCTACGAGCAGTACTTC	CASQNGQGFYEQYF
TRBV2	-	TRBJ1-5	TRBD1	TGTGCCAGCAGCCAAGGAACAGGACAGGGCCTCGACCAGCATTTT	CASSQGTGQGLDQHF
TRBV5-1	-	TRBJ2-7	TRBD2	TGCGCCAGCAGCTTTCTAAGCGGGGGGTTCTACGAGCAGTACTTC	CASSFLSGGFYEQYF
TRBV15	few	TRBJ2-7	-	TGTGCCACCAGCCAACTTCTGAGCTCCTACGAGCAGTACTTC	CATSQLLSSYEQYF
TRBV28	-	TRBJ2-3	-	TGTGCCAGCAGCCCCCAGGGAAACACAGATACGCAGTATTTT	CASSPQGNTDTQYF
TRBV5-5	-	TRBJ1-5	-	TGTGCCAGTGAAGGGGTCCCCCAAAGTCAGCCCCAGCATTTT	CASEGVPQSQPQHF
TRBV27	-	TRBJ2-4	TRBD2	TGTGCCAGCAGTTTGGGGACTAGCGGGAGAAACATTCAGTACTTC	CASSLGTSGRNIQYF
TRBV9	-	TRBJ2-3	TRBD2	TGTGCCAGCAGCGTAGGAAATAGCGGGGGTTTAGATACGCAGTATTTT	CASSVGNSGGLDTQYF
TRBV6-5	-	TRBJ1-2	TRBD1	TGTGCCAGCAGTAACCGACAGGGGCGCTTCTATGGCTACACCTTC	CASSNRQGRFYGYTF
TRBV7-2	once	TRBJ2-2	TRBD2	TGTGCCAGCGGACTAGCGGGAGCGCGAGGCGCTCCCGGGGAGCTGTTTTTT	CASGLAGARGAPGELFF
TRBV19	-	TRBJ2-1	-	TGTGCCAGTAGTATTGAGTCGGTCGATGAGCAGTTCTTC	CASSIESVDEQFF
TRBV5-1	-	TRBJ2-3	TRBD2	TGCGCCAGCAGCCCCGTTGATAGCGGGACCACAGATACGCAGTATTTT	CASSPVDSGTTDTQYF
TRBV7-9	-	TRBJ2-2	TRBD2	TGTGCCAGCAGCGATATGACTAGCAACACCGGGGAGCTGTTTTTT	CASSDMTSNTGELFF
TRBV27	-	TRBJ2-7	TRBD1	TGTGCCAGCAGTTTAGTCACAGGGGCCTACGAGCAGTACTTC	CASSLVTGAYEQYF
TRBV28	once	TRBJ1-1	-	TGTGCCAGCGGCCGCTATGGGGGGTGGGTCCGCGGGGTTTCGAACACTGAAGCTTTCTTT	CASGRYGGWVRGVSNTEAFF
TRBV28	once	TRBJ1-1	-	TGTGCCAGCAGTCAGTTTGGTTTGCTGGCTTTCTTT	CASSQFGLLAFF
TRBV9	-	TRBJ1-3	-	TGTGCCAGCAGCGTAGCACCAGGGCTCTCTGGAAACACCATATATTTT	CASSVAPGLSGNTIYF
TRBV4-2	-	TRBJ1-2	-	TGTGCCAGCAGCCAAGATCCGGAGTATGGCTACACCTTC	CASSQDPEYGYTF
TRBV18	-	TRBJ2-7	TRBD1	TGTGCCAGCTCACCCGGACAGGGTGTCAACGAGCAGTACTTC	CASSPGQGVNEQYF
TRBV10-1	-	TRBJ2-2	-	TGCGCCAGCAGTGAGTCTCTCACCGGGGAGCTGTTTTTT	CASSESLTGELFF
TRBV28	once	TRBJ1-5	-	TGTGCCAGCAGTACGGGTAGCAATCAGCCCCAGCATTTT	CASSTGSNQPQHF
TRBV6-1	-	TRBJ2-5	TRBD2	TGTGCCAGCAGTGAAGTCGTTACTAGCGTCGAGACCCAGTACTTC	CASSEVVTSVETQYF
TRBV6-5	-	TRBJ1-6	TRBD1	TGTGCCACCCAACGACAGGGATCTTCACCCCTCCACTTT	CATQRQGSSPLHF
TRBV4-2	-	TRBJ2-7	TRBD2	TGTGCCAGCAGCCAAACTAGCGGGAGTTACGAGCAGTACTTC	CASSQTSGSYEQYF
TRBV28	-	TRBJ2-3	TRBD2	TGTGCCAGCCAGACTAGCGGGCTCACAGATACGCAGTATTTT	CASQTSGLTDTQYF
TRBV28	-	TRBJ2-7	TRBD1	TGTGCCAGCAGTTTATGGCAGGGACAGTACTACGAGCAGTACTTC	CASSLWQGQYYEQYF
TRBV7-3	once	TRBJ1-1	TRBD1	TGTGCCAGCAGCGCAGGGGGCGATGGCACTGAAGCTTTCTTT	CASSAGGDGTEAFF
TRBV28	-	TRBJ2-3	TRBD2	TGTGCCAGCAGGGGGACTAGCGGGGGTTCTAGCACAGATACGCAGTATTTT	CASRGTSGGSSTDTQYF
TRBV7-7	-	TRBJ2-7	TRBD2	TGTGCCAGCAGCCTACTACTAGCGGGAGGTAGTCAGCAGTACTTC	CASSLLLAGGSQQYF
TRBV30	-	TRBJ2-6	-	TGTGCCTGGAACGGGAAAACCCCGCTATCTGGGGCCAACGTCCTGACTTTC	CAWNGKTPLSGANVLTF